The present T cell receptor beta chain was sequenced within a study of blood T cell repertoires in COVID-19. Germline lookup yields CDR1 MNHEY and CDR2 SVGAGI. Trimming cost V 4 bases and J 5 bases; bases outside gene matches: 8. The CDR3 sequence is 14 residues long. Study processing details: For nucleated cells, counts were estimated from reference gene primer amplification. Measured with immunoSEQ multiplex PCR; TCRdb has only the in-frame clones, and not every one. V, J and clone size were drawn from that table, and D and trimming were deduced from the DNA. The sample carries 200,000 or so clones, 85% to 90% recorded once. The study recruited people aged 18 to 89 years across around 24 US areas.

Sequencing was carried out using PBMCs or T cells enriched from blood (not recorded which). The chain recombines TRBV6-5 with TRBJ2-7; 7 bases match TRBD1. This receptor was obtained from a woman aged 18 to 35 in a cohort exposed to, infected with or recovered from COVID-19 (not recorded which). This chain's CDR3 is CASSSYHRGHEQYF. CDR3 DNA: TGTGCCAGCAGTTCCTACCACAGGGGCCACGAGCAGTACTTC.